Included here is one TCR beta chain sequence, with context. Profiled with immunoSEQ multiplex PCR; TCRdb holds only in-frame clones, not every one. The table includes about 140,000 clones, roughly 90% detected once. The data originate from a study of T cell responses to AZD1222 COVID-19 vaccine. Germline V gene sequence: CDR1 SEHNR, CDR2 FQNEAQ (reference sequence). V was pared by 6 bases and J by 5 bases, with 16 bases between. This CDR3 is built from 14 residues. J is TRBJ1-1 and V is TRBV7-9; D is undetermined. This receptor was taken from an adult in good health. This specimen consisted of peripheral blood, obtained on day 0 of AZD1222 vaccination. The CDR3 DNA is TGTGCCAGCAGGTCTCCCGGGTATTGGACTGAAGCTTTCTTT. Its protein product is CASRSPGYWTEAFF.